This TCR beta chain was sequenced during a study of identical twins. Broader study findings: Insertions were fewer in abundant cord blood beta clonotypes, whereas memory repertoires showed none of this pattern. Findings came from cross-sectional statistics, without long-term follow-up of donors.

One entry per CDR3 protein, called by TCRdb with MiXCR from the 5' RACE reads. This table holds hundreds of thousands of distinct CDR3 sequences, approximately 8% found once. This CDR3 spans 14 amino acids. Trimming cost V 3 bases and J 4 bases, with 12 bases left between them. This clonotype was counted at least ten times. Antigen: not known. The same sample was also studied in work on yellow fever vaccine responses in identical twins.

The sample consisted of memory (CD45RO+) T cells sorted from blood. This chain joins TRBV12-3 or TRBV12-4 and TRBJ1-2, with D tentatively TRBD1 (6 bases). This clonotype originated in a young woman in good health. The CDR3 DNA reads as TGTGCCAGCAGTTTGGTCAGGGGTATCTATGGCTACACCTTC. Translation: CASSLVRGIYGYTF.